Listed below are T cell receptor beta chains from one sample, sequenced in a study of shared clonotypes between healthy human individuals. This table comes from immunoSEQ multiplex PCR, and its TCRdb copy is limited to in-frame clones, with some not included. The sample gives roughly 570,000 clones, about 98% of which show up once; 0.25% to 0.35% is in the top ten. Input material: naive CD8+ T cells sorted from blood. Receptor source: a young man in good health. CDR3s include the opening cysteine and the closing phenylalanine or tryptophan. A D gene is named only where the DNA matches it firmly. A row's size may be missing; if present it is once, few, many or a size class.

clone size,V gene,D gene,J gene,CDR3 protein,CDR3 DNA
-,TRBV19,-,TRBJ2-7,CASSITGASYEQYF,TGTGCCAGTAGTATAACCGGAGCAAGCTACGAGCAGTACTTC
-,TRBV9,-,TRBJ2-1,CASSVAGAARIGGNEQFF,TGTGCCAGCAGCGTAGCTGGAGCGGCACGAATAGGAGGCAATGAGCAGTTCTTC
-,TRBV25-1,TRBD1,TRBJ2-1,CASSELGTGFNEQFF,TGTGCCAGCAGTGAATTGGGGACAGGGTTCAATGAGCAGTTCTTC
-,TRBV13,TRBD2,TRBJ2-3,CASSFWREGSDTQYF,TGTGCCAGCAGCTTTTGGCGGGAGGGCTCAGATACGCAGTATTTT
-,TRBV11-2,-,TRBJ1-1,CASSLGQNTEAFF,TGTGCCAGCAGCTTAGGGCAGAACACTGAAGCTTTCTTT
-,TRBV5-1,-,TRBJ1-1,CASSSLQGLNTEAFF,TGCGCCAGCAGCTCCCTTCAGGGGTTGAACACTGAAGCTTTCTTT
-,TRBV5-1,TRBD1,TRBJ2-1,CASSIKPDRGRSNEQFF,TGCGCCAGCAGCATCAAACCCGACAGGGGGCGCAGCAATGAGCAGTTCTTC
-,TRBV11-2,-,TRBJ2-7,CASSLGRPGGTYEQYF,TGTGCCAGCAGCTTAGGGCGCCCCGGGGGTACCTACGAGCAGTACTTC
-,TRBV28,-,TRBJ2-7,CATKPGPYSYEQYF,TGTGCCACAAAGCCGGGACCCTACTCCTACGAGCAGTACTTC
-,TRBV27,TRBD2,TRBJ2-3,CASNELAGVGTDTQYF,TGTGCCAGCAATGAACTAGCGGGAGTCGGCACAGATACGCAGTATTTT
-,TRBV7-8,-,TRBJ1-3,CASSLAVGHSGNTIYF,TGTGCCAGCAGCTTAGCGGTCGGTCACTCTGGAAACACCATATATTTT
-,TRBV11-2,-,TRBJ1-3,CASSLSFRTGNTIYF,TGTGCCAGCAGCTTATCATTTCGCACTGGAAACACCATATATTTT
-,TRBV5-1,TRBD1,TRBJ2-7,CASSLGTGLYEQYF,TGCGCCAGCAGCTTGGGGACAGGTCTCTACGAGCAGTACTTC
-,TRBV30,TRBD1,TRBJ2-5,CAWEPGQGKKTQYF,TGTGCCTGGGAGCCGGGACAGGGGAAAAAGACCCAGTACTTC
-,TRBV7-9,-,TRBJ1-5,CASSFEGTQPQHF,TGTGCCAGCAGCTTCGAGGGAACTCAGCCCCAGCATTTT
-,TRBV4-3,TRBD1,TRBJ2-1,CASSQDRTGINEQFF,TGCGCCAGCAGCCAAGACCGGACAGGGATCAATGAGCAGTTCTTC
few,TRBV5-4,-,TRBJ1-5,CASSSDQPQHF,TGTGCCAGCAGCTCGGATCAGCCCCAGCATTTT